Reported below is one T cell receptor (beta chain). No cognate antigen has been identified for it. Base qualities are not recorded, but no much larger clone differs from it by a single base. The sample is drawn from a study of T-cell memory formation after mild COVID-19 (dated by TCRdb to the early 2020s). Context from the whole study: TCR sequence clusters from the two donors were largely donor specific. In two donors, T-cell clones that expanded and contracted after mild COVID-19 were followed by sequencing TCRalpha and TCRbeta repertoires longitudinally. The cohort was made up of two young adult volunteers, one female and one male, who were previously healthy.

The research as a whole found: Whether the second-wave clones peaking on day 37 were SARS-CoV-2 specific was not confirmed. Some responding clones were detected in pre-infection memory, which suggested that pre-existing cross-reactive memory T cells had joined the SARS-CoV-2 response. Clones contracting from day 15 to 85 had balanced CD4/CD8 phenotypes, while a second wave expanding from day 15 to 37 was biased towards CD4+. The study included only a couple of mild cases, and larger cohorts that include severe cases with pre-infection samples were judged to be necessary. Contracting CD4+ clones were located mainly in the CM and EM memory subsets, whereas CD8+ clones were found to be enriched in EMRA.

Ficoll-Paque density gradient centrifugation was the method used to isolate PBMCs. Sequencer: Illumina NovaSeq 6000. TCRalpha and TCRbeta cDNA libraries were constructed by 5'RACE with constant-segment primers, with sample barcodes and unique molecular identifiers being introduced. RNA was extracted from every sample with Trizol reagent. Library amplification was performed in two PCR steps, and a second sample barcode and Illumina TruSeq adapters were introduced in the second step. Sequencing of the libraries was done on an Illumina NovaSeq, producing 2 x 150 bp paired-end reads. On the authors' methods: Reads were demultiplexed and collapsed into UMI-guided consensus sequences with migec v1.2.7. Using mixcr v2.1.11, UMI consensuses were aligned to TRA and TRB V and J templates and then assembled into clonotypes. A clonotype was counted as expanded or contracted only if both edgeR and NoisET called the change significant, with noise models trained on biological replicates. For edgeR calls, a false discovery rate-adjusted p below 0.01 and a log2 fold-change threshold of 1 were applied. As an exploratory analysis of dynamics, PCA with hierarchical clustering was applied to max-normalized trajectories of the 1000 most abundant clonotypes. Separately sequenced CD4+ and CD8+ repertoires were used to assign a CD4 or CD8 phenotype to each responding clone. Through fastp at Q25 and MiXCR, TCRdb rebuilt clones from the public reads, retaining in-frame beta chains. Merged by CDR3 protein, the rows form single entries marked with the most common genes and DNA. Clone size and V and J calls follow TCRdb, not the original study. This sample lists 150,000 to 200,000 distinct CDR3 sequences; around a tenth were detected once. The top ten clones comprise roughly 3.8% of the sample.

Source material: PBMCs or a T cell subset sorted from them (not recorded which). The source is a young man who had mild COVID-19 (a few samples of this study predate the infection). The sample titles of this study are shuffled in the database, so cell type and time point are left out; the donor was told from shared clones.

The CDR3 region: CASSLGASGGRGTDTQYF. The DNA sequence reads TGTGCCAGCAGCTTAGGGGCTAGCGGGGGCCGGGGCACAGATACGCAGTATTTT. The chain was built from TRBV7-3 and TRBJ2-3, with 10 junctional bases fitting TRBD2. Looking up the germline V gene yields CDR1 SGHTA and CDR2 FQGTGA. The CDR3, from cysteine to phenylalanine, totals 18 residues. Here the CDR3 DNA is all that survives: 54 bases in frame from base 1. Germline trimming: 2 bases from V, 1 base from J; junction bases outside gene matches: 9.